This T cell receptor beta chain is drawn from a study of blood T cell repertoires in COVID-19. Germline-derived CDR1 and CDR2 are SGHTA and FQGNSA. This CDR3 contains 16 residues. With V trimmed by 0 bases and J by 4 bases, 7 bases remained unmatched. In the original analysis: Estimation of nucleated cell counts relied on the amplification of reference gene primers. Some clones are missing from TCRdb's copy, which holds only in-frame ones; the method was immunoSEQ multiplex PCR. V, J and clone size derive from that table, while D and trimming were established from the DNA sequence. The sample records about 260,000 clones, 70% to 90% being singletons.

The chain is built from TRBV7-2 and TRBJ2-7, with 9 positions matching TRBD1. Sample: PBMCs or T cells enriched from blood (not recorded which). The TCR comes from a young woman with acute COVID-19. This chain's CDR3 is CASSLATGGAQYEQYF. In DNA, the CDR3 is TGTGCCAGCAGCTTAGCTACAGGGGGCGCTCAATACGAGCAGTACTTC.